This TCR beta chain was recorded in a study of Graves' ophthalmopathy and Graves' hyperthyroidism. This clonotype has a count of ten or more. Additional autoimmune diseases, uncontrolled infections, pregnancy or lactation disqualified patients. Amplification targeted the TCR beta CDR3 regions, with RNA transcripts as the source material. RT-PCR in the first round used HTBI primers; a second-round multiplex PCR followed. TCRdb redid the calling of the multiplex PCR reads with MiXCR, one entry per CDR3 protein. Here the sample spans about 400,000 distinct CDR3 sequences, approximately 20% being singletons. This CDR3 spans 12 amino acids. CDR1 and CDR2 (germline): GTSNPN, SVGIG (reference sequence).

The TCR comes from a woman aged 18 to 35 with Graves' ophthalmopathy. Source material: peripheral blood. The rearrangement links TRBV30 to TRBJ2-7; tentative D call: TRBD1 (6 bases). The CDR3 sequence: CALGATVYEQYF. The CDR3 nucleotides are TGTGCGTTGGGGGCGACTGTCTACGAGCAGTACTTC.